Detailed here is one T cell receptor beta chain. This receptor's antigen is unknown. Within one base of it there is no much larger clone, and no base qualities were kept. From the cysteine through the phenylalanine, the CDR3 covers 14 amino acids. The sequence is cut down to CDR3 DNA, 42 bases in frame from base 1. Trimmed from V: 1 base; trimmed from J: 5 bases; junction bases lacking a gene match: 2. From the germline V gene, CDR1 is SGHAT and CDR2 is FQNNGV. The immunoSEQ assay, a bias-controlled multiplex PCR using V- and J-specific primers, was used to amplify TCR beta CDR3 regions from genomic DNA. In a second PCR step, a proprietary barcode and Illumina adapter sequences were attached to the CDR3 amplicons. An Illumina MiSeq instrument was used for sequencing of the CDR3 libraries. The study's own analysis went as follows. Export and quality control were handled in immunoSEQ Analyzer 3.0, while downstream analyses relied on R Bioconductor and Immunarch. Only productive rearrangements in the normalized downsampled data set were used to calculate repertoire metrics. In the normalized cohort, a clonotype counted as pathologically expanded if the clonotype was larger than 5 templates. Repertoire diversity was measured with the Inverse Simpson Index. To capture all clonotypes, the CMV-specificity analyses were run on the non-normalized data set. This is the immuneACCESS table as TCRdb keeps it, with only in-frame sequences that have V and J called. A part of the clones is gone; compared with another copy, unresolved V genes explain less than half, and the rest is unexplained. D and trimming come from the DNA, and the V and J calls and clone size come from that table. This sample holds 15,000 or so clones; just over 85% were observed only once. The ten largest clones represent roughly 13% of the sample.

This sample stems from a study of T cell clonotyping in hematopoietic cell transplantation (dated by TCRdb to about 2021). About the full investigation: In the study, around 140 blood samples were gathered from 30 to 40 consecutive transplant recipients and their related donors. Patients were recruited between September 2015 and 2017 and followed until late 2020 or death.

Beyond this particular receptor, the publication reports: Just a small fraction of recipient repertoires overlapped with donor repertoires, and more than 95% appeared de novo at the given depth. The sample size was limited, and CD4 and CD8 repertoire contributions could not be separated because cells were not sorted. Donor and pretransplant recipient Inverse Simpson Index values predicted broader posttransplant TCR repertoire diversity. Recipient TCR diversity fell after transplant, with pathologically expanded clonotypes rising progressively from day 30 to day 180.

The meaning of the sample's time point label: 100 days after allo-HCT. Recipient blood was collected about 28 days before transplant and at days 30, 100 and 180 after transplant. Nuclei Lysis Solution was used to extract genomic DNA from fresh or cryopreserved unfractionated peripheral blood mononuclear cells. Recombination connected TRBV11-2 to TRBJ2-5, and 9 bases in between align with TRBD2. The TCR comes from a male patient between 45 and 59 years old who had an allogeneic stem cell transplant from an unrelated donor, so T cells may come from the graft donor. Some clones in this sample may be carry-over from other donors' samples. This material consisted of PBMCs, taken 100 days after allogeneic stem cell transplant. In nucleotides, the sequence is TGTGCCAGCAGCTTAGTCACTAGCGGGGAGACCCAGTACTTC. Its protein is CASSLVTSGETQYF.